The 2 T cell receptor beta chains reported below all come from one sample, sequenced in a study of shared clonotypes between healthy human individuals. The method was immunoSEQ multiplex PCR; TCRdb's version includes in-frame clones alone and lacks a portion of them. The sample holds millions of clones, roughly nine tenths seen once. The sequenced material came from naive CD4+ T cells sorted from blood. The subset: CD45RA+ positively selected. The receptor source for this set is a man aged 18 to 29 in good health.

The genes are TRBV28 and TRBJ1-6; D call uncertain. CDR1 and CDR2 from the germline V gene are MDHEN and SYDVKM. This CDR3 is 15 amino acids long. V was shortened by 6 bases and J by 4 bases, with 13 bases between the two germline ends. Written as DNA, the CDR3 is TGTGCCAGCAGCTTGACAAGAAATTATAATTCACCCCTCCACTTT. Amino acid sequence: CASSLTRNYNSPLHF.

This clone has only one observation. The V call is TRBV9, the J call TRBJ1-6, with D unclear. The CDR3 consists of 15 residues. CDR1 SGDLS and CDR2 YYNGEE come from the germline V gene. Trimming took off 1 base at V and 5 bases at J, with 10 bases between the two ends. The CDR3 loop is CASSVWAGDNSPLHF. The CDR3 DNA reads TGTGCCAGCAGCGTATGGGCTGGGGATAATTCACCCCTCCACTTT.